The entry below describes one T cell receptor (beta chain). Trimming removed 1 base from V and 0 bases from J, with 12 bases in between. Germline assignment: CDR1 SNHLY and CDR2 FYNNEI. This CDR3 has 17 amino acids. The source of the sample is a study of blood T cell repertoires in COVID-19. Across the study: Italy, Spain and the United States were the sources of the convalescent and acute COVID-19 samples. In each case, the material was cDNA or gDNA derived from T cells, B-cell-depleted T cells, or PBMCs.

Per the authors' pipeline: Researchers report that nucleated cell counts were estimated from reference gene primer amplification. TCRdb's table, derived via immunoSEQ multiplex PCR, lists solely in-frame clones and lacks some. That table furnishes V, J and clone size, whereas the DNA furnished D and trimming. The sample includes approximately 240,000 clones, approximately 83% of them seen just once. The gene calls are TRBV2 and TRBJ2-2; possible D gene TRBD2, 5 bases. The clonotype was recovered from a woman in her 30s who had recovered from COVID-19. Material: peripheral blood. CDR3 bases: TGTGCCAGCAGTGAAGTTAGGAGGCTAACGAACACCGGGGAGCTGTTTTTT. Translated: CASSEVRRLTNTGELFF.